This TCR beta chain stems from a study of spatial heterogeneity in lung cancer. Overall study context: Correlation of TCR transcript counts in tumor regions with a T cell module score from matched bulk RNA-seq was strong. The average appearance count of each unique TCR and UMI combination in raw reads was more than ten.

Germline V gives CDR1 KGHSH, CDR2 LQKENI. Trimming pared 6 bases from V and 2 bases from J, leaving 8 bases between. The CDR3 spans 12 residues. TCRdb ran MiXCR on the 5' RACE reads and lists one entry per CDR3 protein. The data contain several thousand distinct CDR3 sequences, more than 15% of them seen just once; the ten biggest clones take up about 14%. A few counts support this clonotype. The antigen is unknown. Stated time point: sample taken at primary tumor resection. The authors sequenced whole RNA from tumor, nontumor lung or frozen PBMC without sorting. Study-level points and caveats: Expanded intratumoral alpha and beta TCR counts tracked tumor mutation counts.

The rearrangement uses TRBV18 and TRBJ2-7, with D unclear. The clonotype was recovered from a male donor with early-stage non-small cell lung cancer. The specimen comprised lung tumor tissue, sampled at surgery. The CDR3 coding sequence is TGTGCCAGCTCCCCGGTCCCCTACGAGCAGTACTTC. Protein sequence: CASSPVPYEQYF.